The 10 T cell receptor beta chains presented below share a single source sample, sequenced in a study of blood T cell repertoires in COVID-19. Sequencing used immunoSEQ multiplex PCR; TCRdb keeps in-frame clones, though not all of them. The sample gives fewer than 250,000 clones, over 80% of which show up once; 2% to 3% is in the top ten. Sequenced input: peripheral blood. Source of these receptors: a man aged 30 to 39 with COVID-19, enrolled during active disease.

The chain carries TRBV30 and TRBJ1-5; 7 nucleotides align to TRBD1. The germline V gene encodes CDR1 GTSNPN and CDR2 SVGIG (reference sequence). CDR3 length: 14 residues. With V trimmed by 1 base and J by 6 bases, 6 bases remained unmatched. The CDR3 region is CAWSEGGQAQPQHF. The CDR3 coding sequence is TGTGCCTGGAGTGAGGGCGGACAGGCTCAGCCCCAGCATTTT. The complete variable domain, with remaining parts taken from reference TRBV30 and TRBJ1-5, reads SQTIHQWPATLVQPVGSPLSLECTVEGTSNPNLYWYRQAAGRGLQLLFYSVGIGQISSEVPQNLSASRPQDRQFILSSKKLLLSDSGFYLCAWSEGGQAQPQHFGDGTRLSIL.

The rearrangement links TRBV7-3 to TRBJ2-1; D perhaps matches TRBD2 (6 bases). Trimming left V 5 bases short and J 0 bases short, with 11 bases between. Germline loops: CDR1 SGHTA, CDR2 FQGTGA. The CDR3 is 15 residues long. The CDR3 region is CASSLASSSYNEQFF. CDR3 coding DNA: TGTGCCAGCAGCCTAGCGTCGAGCTCCTACAATGAGCAGTTCTTC.

The genes are TRBV19 and TRBJ2-7; TRBD1 matches 8 bases. V lost 3 bases, J lost 6 bases, and 16 bases stayed unmatched. The germline CDR1 and CDR2 sequences are LNHDA and SQIVND (reference sequence). The CDR3 is 17 amino acids. The CDR3 DNA reads as TGTGCCAGTAGTATGGGCCAGGGGGCACTTACTATGTTCGAGCAGTACTTC. This codes for CASSMGQGALTMFEQYF. Variable domain in full (rest from reference TRBV19 and TRBJ2-7): DGGITQSPKYLFRKEGQNVTLSCEQNLNHDAMYWYRQDPGQGLRLIYYSQIVNDFQKGDIAEGYSVSREKKESFPLTVTSAQKNPTAFYLCASSMGQGALTMFEQYFGPGTRLTVT.

The chain links TRBV19 to TRBJ1-5; possibly TRBD1 for D (6 bases). V was cut by 1 base and J by 0 bases, with 16 bases left in between. Per the germline V gene, CDR1 is LNHDA and CDR2 is SQIVND (reference sequence). This CDR3 is 18 amino acids long. For the CDR3, the DNA is TGTGCCAGTAGTATAGTCTGGCAGGGGCCCAATAGCAATCAGCCCCAGCATTTT. This sequence encodes CASSIVWQGPNSNQPQHF.

The CDR3: CATRPAGTWGNEQFF. The CDR3 DNA reads as TGTGCCACACGGCCTGCGGGTACATGGGGCAATGAGCAGTTCTTC. The J gene is TRBJ2-1, the V gene TRBV10-3; perhaps TRBD2 as D (5 bases). CDR1 and CDR2 (germline): ENHRY, SYGVKD. The CDR3 covers 15 residues. V lost 10 bases to trimming and J lost 6 bases, with 22 bases between them.

This sequence joins TRBV3-1 (or the pseudogene TRBV3-2) and TRBJ1-1, with D tentatively TRBD1 (6 bases). CDR3 length: 15 amino acids. CDR1 is LGHDT and CDR2 is YNNKEL in the germline V gene (reference sequence). V was clipped by 4 bases and J by 1 base, with 13 bases between them. CDR3 sequence (DNA): TGTGCCAGCAGCCTGCACGCACAGGGGAACACTGAAGCTTTCTTT. This encodes CASSLHAQGNTEAFF.

The chain links TRBV18 to TRBJ1-5, with D possibly being TRBD1 (6 bases). Trimming left V 0 bases short and J 5 bases short, with 8 bases between. CDR1 is KGHSH, CDR2 LQKENI, per germline. The CDR3 has 14 amino acids. CDR3 in DNA: TGTGCCAGCTCACCACCCACAGGGCATCAGCCCCAGCATTTT. It is translated as CASSPPTGHQPQHF. Together with reference TRBV18 and TRBJ1-5, the CDR3 gives the full variable domain: NAGVMQNPRHLVRRRGQEARLRCSPMKGHSHVYWYRQLPEEGLKFMVYLQKENIIDESGMPKERFSAEFPKEGPSILRIQQVVRGDSAAYFCASSPPTGHQPQHFGDGTRLSIL.

This chain links TRBV7-2 with TRBJ1-6; D ambiguous. Trimming shortened V by 1 base and J by 5 bases, and 15 bases separated the two germline ends. In germline, CDR1 is SGHTA, CDR2 FQGNSA. The CDR3 is 17 residues long. CDR3 residues: CASSLVGNKLDNSPLHF. The CDR3 nucleotides read TGTGCCAGCAGCTTAGTTGGTAACAAACTAGATAATTCACCCCTCCACTTT.

The V gene is TRBV19, the J gene TRBJ2-1, with 9 bases identical to TRBD2. V shed 8 bases and J 7 bases; nucleotides not matched to a gene: 9. The germline CDR1 and CDR2 sequences are LNHDA and SQIVND (reference sequence). There are 14 residues in the CDR3. CDR3 protein: CASATIAGENEQFF. CDR3 coding DNA: TGTGCCAGTGCGACTATAGCGGGAGAGAATGAGCAGTTCTTC.

J is TRBJ1-2 and V is TRBV30, with TRBD1 matching 7 bases. The V gene end was trimmed by 0 bases and the J gene end by 8 bases; junction bases not matched to a gene: 9. The CDR3 is 14 amino acids. Germline V gene sequence: CDR1 GTSNPN, CDR2 SVGIG (reference sequence). CDR3 nucleotides: TGTGCCTGGAGTGTACTATCAGGGGGTCAGGGCTACACCTTC. Translated: CAWSVLSGGQGYTF.